Following are 27 T cell receptor beta chains from one sample sequenced in a study of shared clonotypes between healthy human individuals. Data came from immunoSEQ multiplex PCR; TCRdb stores just in-frame clones and leaves some out. The data hold roughly 660,000 clones, with 90% observed a single time. Sequencing input: memory CD8+ T cells from PBMCs. Subset specified: CD45RO+ cells pooled with CCR7-negative TemRA cells. Receptor source: a man between 18 and 29 years old in good health. Some clones in this sample may be carry-over from other donors' samples.

This rearrangement joins TRBV27 to TRBJ2-7; 9 bases map to TRBD1. Per germline, CDR1 MNHEY and CDR2 SMNVEV (reference sequence). The CDR3 runs to 14 residues. The V and J ends lost 4 bases and 5 bases, in that order; junction bases with no gene match: 6. The CDR3 nucleotides are TGTGCCAGCAGTTACACAGGGGGCTTGCACGAGCAGTACTTC. Encoded protein: CASSYTGGLHEQYF.

Comment on this clone: Sequence at one end of the junction differs from germline and may be a read error. The rearrangement links TRBV19 to TRBJ2-7, with D perhaps TRBD2 (5 bases). CDR1 is LNHDA, CDR2 SQIVND, per germline (reference sequence). This CDR3 region has 13 residues. The CDR3 nucleotides read TGTGCCGGTAGTCTGGAGACTACCTACGAGCAGTACTTC. It translates to CAGSLETTYEQYF.

The chain joins TRBV27 to TRBJ1-2; 10 bases map to TRBD1. This CDR3 has 16 residues. Germline-derived CDR1 and CDR2 are MNHEY and SMNVEV (reference sequence). V shed 3 bases, J shed 6 bases, and the junction held 10 bases outside the gene matches. The CDR3 loop reads CASSLIGGQGPDGYTF. The CDR3 nucleotides are TGTGCCAGCAGTTTGATTGGGGGACAGGGGCCGGATGGCTACACCTTC.

V is TRBV5-6 and J is TRBJ2-2; perhaps TRBD1 as D (7 bases). Germline values: CDR1 SGHDT, CDR2 YYEEEE. The CDR3 is made up of 16 amino acids. V dropped 2 bases and J dropped 7 bases, with 18 bases sitting between them. CDR3: CASSFNGGQIHGELFF. The CDR3 DNA follows: TGTGCCAGCAGCTTCAACGGGGGACAGATCCACGGGGAGCTGTTTTTT.

The chain carries TRBV14 and TRBJ2-5; no reliable D call. The V gene's germline CDR1 is SGHDN and CDR2 FVKESK. CDR3 length: 14 amino acids. Deletions cut 1 base from V and 6 bases from J, with 12 bases between. CDR3 sequence (DNA): TGTGCCAGCAGCCAAGCTGGTCGGTCGAAGACCCAGTACTTC. Residues: CASSQAGRSKTQYF.

This clone was found once. The chain employs TRBV9 and TRBJ1-1; D possibly corresponds to TRBD1 (5 bases). Deletions cut 0 bases from V and 6 bases from J, with 15 bases between. Germline lookup yields CDR1 SGDLS and CDR2 YYNGEE. This CDR3 is 15 amino acids long. The CDR3: CASSVGLGLASEAFF. In DNA form, the CDR3 reads TGTGCCAGCAGCGTAGGGCTGGGGCTGGCGTCTGAAGCTTTCTTT.

Only a few counts were recorded for this clone. Possible read error: a much larger clone is one base away. The chain carries TRBV27 and TRBJ2-2, with unresolved D. The CDR3 loop spans 12 amino acids. Germline V lookup: CDR1 MNHEY, CDR2 SMNVEV (reference sequence). V was trimmed by 4 bases and J by 3 bases, leaving 3 bases between them. In DNA form, the CDR3 reads TGTGCCAGCAGTTACTACACCGGGGAGCTGTTTTTT. Its translation: CASSYYTGELFF.

V usage is TRBV11-2 and J usage is TRBJ2-7, with D tentatively TRBD2 (7 bases). The V end lost 0 bases, the J end lost 2 bases, and 17 bases lay between the germline ends. The CDR3 length is 17 residues. CDR1 SGHAT and CDR2 FQNNGV come from the germline V gene. The CDR3: CASSLDQHREGAYEQYF. The CDR3 DNA sequence: TGTGCCAGCAGCTTAGATCAGCACAGGGAGGGGGCCTACGAGCAGTACTTC.

This chain links TRBV28 with TRBJ1-1; the D gene is possibly TRBD1 (5 bases). CDR1 MDHEN and CDR2 SYDVKM come from the germline V gene. Deletions cut 3 bases from V and 7 bases from J, with 12 bases between. CDR3 length equals 13 residues. The CDR3 protein is CASSFGGRNEAFF. The CDR3 DNA is TGTGCCAGCAGTTTCGGGGGGAGGAATGAAGCTTTCTTT.

This sequence joins TRBV9 and TRBJ1-2, with D perhaps TRBD1 (5 bases). The CDR3 is 16 amino acids. Germline CDR1 SGDLS, CDR2 YYNGEE. Trimming took off 3 bases at V and 4 bases at J, with 19 bases between the two ends. CDR3 in DNA: TGTGCCAGCAGCGGGTACACTACTGGGGGTTTCTATGGCTACACCTTC. It codes for CASSGYTTGGFYGYTF.

This chain connects TRBV2 to TRBJ2-5; 10 nucleotides agree with TRBD2. The germline gives CDR1 SNHLY, CDR2 FYNNEI. The length of the CDR3 is 14 residues. Germline trimming cut 8 bases from V and 5 bases from J; bases unmatched to any gene: 8. CDR3 loop: CASVLAGLRETQYF. The CDR3 bases are TGTGCCAGCGTACTAGCGGGACTGAGGGAGACCCAGTACTTC.

In its sample, this clone was seen once. This chain uses TRBV6-1 with TRBJ2-7; D gene ambiguous. The ends were cut back, 7 bases at V and 5 bases at J, with 15 bases in the middle. This CDR3 has 13 amino acids. In germline, CDR1 is MNHNS, CDR2 SASEGT. Here the CDR3 reads CASTLTESDEQYF. CDR3 coding DNA: TGTGCCAGCACCCTGACTGAATCTGACGAGCAGTACTTC.

Regarding this clone: In the same sample, other DNA sequences code for this CDR3. This chain links TRBV6-5 with TRBJ2-2; 7 bases are shared with TRBD1. V trimming: 3 bases; J trimming: 5 bases; junction bases outside the gene matches: 9. The germline V gene encodes CDR1 MNHEY and CDR2 SVGAGI. The CDR3 has 16 amino acids. CDR3 sequence (DNA): TGTGCCAGCAGTTATTCTACAGGGGAGTGGACCGGGGAGCTGTTTTTT. Protein product: CASSYSTGEWTGELFF.

The chain combines TRBV4-1 with TRBJ2-1; no firm D call. The CDR3 spans 12 residues. Germline-derived CDR1 and CDR2 are MGHRA and YSYEKL. V was clipped by 1 base and J by 6 bases, with 4 bases between them. CDR3 bases: TGCGCCAGCAGCCAAGGGACCAATGAGCAGTTCTTC. This gives the protein CASSQGTNEQFF.

This clone was recorded once. V usage is TRBV28 and J usage is TRBJ2-7; D is perhaps TRBD1 or TRBD2 (5 bases each). Trimming left V 5 bases short and J 5 bases short, with 16 bases between. Germline CDR1 is MDHEN and CDR2 is SYDVKM. The length of the CDR3 is 14 residues. In nucleotides, the CDR3 is TGTGCCAGCAGTCTCCGGGGCTTCCTGCACGAGCAGTACTTC. Residues: CASSLRGFLHEQYF.

The V and J genes are TRBV2 and TRBJ2-2, with 8 bases matching TRBD2. V was clipped by 6 bases and J by 0 bases; unmatched bases: 3. Germline loops: CDR1 SNHLY, CDR2 FYNNEI. The CDR3 consists of 15 residues. CDR3 DNA sequence: TGTGCCAGCAGCGAGGGACTAGCGAACACCGGGGAGCTGTTTTTT. It translates to CASSEGLANTGELFF.

The chain uses TRBV5-1 and TRBJ2-1; 7 nucleotides align to TRBD2. Germline CDR1 is SGHRS and CDR2 is YFSETQ. V was pared by 0 bases and J by 7 bases, with 10 bases of the junction left unmatched. The CDR3 has 16 amino acids. DNA of the CDR3: TGCGCCAGCAGCTTGGCCGGGGCGGGACTAACGAATGAGCAGTTCTTC. Protein: CASSLAGAGLTNEQFF.

J is TRBJ2-1 and V is TRBV11-2, with D tentatively TRBD2 (5 bases). The CDR3 covers 16 residues. The ends were cut back, 2 bases at V and 7 bases at J, with 18 bases in the middle. CDR1 and CDR2 (germline): SGHAT, FQNNGV. CDR3 DNA sequence: TGTGCCAGCAGCTTATACCGGGTGAGGGCAGATAATGAGCAGTTCTTC. It is translated as CASSLYRVRADNEQFF. Full variable domain (outside the CDR3, taken from reference TRBV11-2 and TRBJ2-1): EAGVAQSPRYKIIEKRQSVAFWCNPISGHATLYWYQQILGQGPKLLIQFQNNGVVDDSQLPKDRFSAERLKGVDSTLKIQPAKLEDSAVYLCASSLYRVRADNEQFFGPGTRLTVL.

CDR3 protein: CASSSESPFGAFF. DNA of the CDR3: TGTGCCAGCAGTTCCGAGTCGCCCTTCGGAGCTTTCTTT. This chain connects TRBV27 to TRBJ1-1, with D uncertain. Trimming shortened V by 4 bases and J by 10 bases, and 16 bases separated the two germline ends. The CDR3 extends over 13 amino acids. Germline values: CDR1 MNHEY, CDR2 SMNVEV (reference sequence).

The chain combines TRBV28 with TRBJ1-4, with a weak D call TRBD1 (5 bases). The germline gives CDR1 MDHEN, CDR2 SYDVKM. The V gene lost 3 bases and the J gene lost 8 bases, with 19 bases spanning the gap. The CDR3 has 16 residues. CDR3: CASSLSRVEAKEKLFF. The CDR3 region has the DNA TGTGCCAGCAGTTTGTCCAGGGTCGAGGCAAAGGAAAAACTGTTTTTT.

The chain recombines TRBV4-1 with TRBJ2-1, with a weak D call TRBD1 (5 bases). From germline, CDR1 is MGHRA and CDR2 YSYEKL. The CDR3 spans 16 residues. V dropped 0 bases and J dropped 4 bases, with 13 bases sitting between them. The CDR3 sequence: CASSQEHRYSYNEQFF. CDR3 nucleotides: TGCGCCAGCAGCCAAGAACACAGGTACTCTTACAATGAGCAGTTCTTC.

This clone was counted a few times. J is TRBJ2-2 and V is TRBV20-1; TRBD2 might be the D (6 bases). The V gene's germline CDR1 is DFQATT and CDR2 SNEGSKA (reference sequence). V lost 5 bases and J lost 8, with 9 bases in between. The CDR3 is 11 amino acids. CDR3 in amino acids: CSARGMGELFF. CDR3 coding DNA: TGCAGTGCTCGGGGGATGGGGGAGCTGTTTTTT.

The V call is TRBV27, the J call TRBJ2-7, with 10 positions matching TRBD2. The junction had 16 bases not matched to a gene; V was cut back by 5 bases and J by 6 bases. The CDR3 runs to 17 residues. The germline V gene has CDR1 MNHEY and CDR2 SMNVEV (reference sequence). The CDR3 sequence is CASSPYPGTSVSREQYF. In DNA, the CDR3 is TGTGCCAGCAGTCCCTATCCCGGGACTAGCGTTTCGCGCGAGCAGTACTTC.

This chain connects TRBV7-2 to TRBJ1-5; TRBD1 matches 7 bases. V was clipped by 4 bases and J by 6 bases; unmatched bases: 6. CDR3 length equals 14 residues. CDR1 SGHTA and CDR2 FQGNSA come from the germline V gene. DNA for the CDR3: TGTGCCAGCAGCTCGACAGGGTCAGGTCAGCCCCAGCATTTT. Residues: CASSSTGSGQPQHF.

The chain has TRBV28 and TRBJ2-2; D possibly corresponds to TRBD2 (5 bases). The CDR3 has 14 residues. Germline V gives CDR1 MDHEN, CDR2 SYDVKM. Trimming removed 6 bases from V and 3 bases from J, with 11 bases in between. The CDR3 spells CASSTGSYTGELFF. CDR3 sequence (DNA): TGTGCCAGCAGCACGGGAAGTTACACCGGGGAGCTGTTTTTT.

CDR3 in DNA: TGTGCCAGCAGCGTAGGTTCAAATTCCGGGACTAGGCCCTACGAGCAGTACTTC. Protein sequence: CASSVGSNSGTRPYEQYF. This sequence joins TRBV9 and TRBJ2-7; 8 positions match TRBD2. The junction had 13 bases not matched to a gene; V was cut back by 0 bases and J by 2 bases. Looked up from germline, CDR1 is SGDLS and CDR2 is YYNGEE. The CDR3 covers 18 residues.

The chain uses TRBV7-9 and TRBJ1-2; 10 bases match TRBD1. Trimming took 5 bases from V and 6 from J; bases not matched to a gene: 9. There are 15 residues in the CDR3. Germline V gene data show CDR1 as SEHNR and CDR2 as FQNEAQ (reference sequence). The CDR3 loop reads CASSEGQGLSHGYTF. CDR3 nucleotide sequence: TGTGCCAGCAGCGAGGGACAGGGGTTGAGTCATGGCTACACCTTC.